The following is a T cell receptor (beta chain) sequence with its context. No antigen is known for it. The source of the sample is a study of shared clonotypes between healthy human individuals. Findings and caveats of the study: When compared with the clonotypes that were shared by all four sorted-subset donors, the non-shared clonotypes turned out to have lower generation probabilities.

The germline V gene has CDR1 KGHSH and CDR2 LQKENI. V lost 5 bases and J lost 1, with 11 bases in between. The CDR3 consists of 14 residues. Measured with immunoSEQ multiplex PCR; TCRdb has only the in-frame clones, and not every one. The sample has millions of clones, 85% to 95% seen once. The receptor was derived from a man younger than 35 in good health. The chain couples TRBV18 to TRBJ1-1; perhaps TRBD1 as D (5 bases). Sequencing was performed on naive CD4+ T cells sorted from blood. Subset of the sample: CD45RA+ positively selected. CDR3 nucleotides: TGTGCCAGCTCAGGCGTGAGGGGGAACACTGAAGCTTTCTTT. Translating it yields CASSGVRGNTEAFF.